This TCR beta chain appears in the sequencing data of a study of blood T cell repertoires in COVID-19 (dated by TCRdb to the early 2020s). For the study in its entirety: Samples from collaborators originated in the United States, Italy and Spain and spanned both the acute and convalescent phases of COVID-19. The material from the prospective study consisted of cDNA or gDNA derived from T cells, B-cell-depleted T cells, or PBMCs. Deeply sampled blood TCRbeta repertoires from subjects exposed to, actively infected with, or recovered from COVID-19 were included in the dataset. The repertoires were released in a freely available public database meant as a resource for research on the immune response to SARS-CoV-2. Samples came from the ongoing ImmuneRACE study (first 160 participants) plus 1,254 subjects from 6 global collaborators. The sample metadata nearly always contained a de-identified subject ID, COVID-19 status, age in years and sex. Where available, HLA class I and class II types were taken from metadata supplied by the sample provider and were not determined by assay-based typing.

Including cysteine and phenylalanine, the CDR3 has 14 amino acids. Only the CDR3 DNA stays, 42 bases, in frame from base 1. CDR1 and CDR2 are read off the germline V gene as SGHRS and YFSETQ. Trimming costs V 5 bases and J 4 bases, and their ends lie 13 bases apart. What the research found in general, with its limitations: The quantity of clinical and demographic metadata differed by source and by participant and was supplied without curation.

As for this clone: What antigen it recognizes has not been identified. No base-level quality is on record; no much larger clone is a single base apart.

The immunoSEQ Assay, a bias-controlled multiplex PCR, was used to amplify TCRbeta CDR3 regions from genomic DNA. In the original analysis: The number of nucleated cells in each sample was estimated from the amplification of reference gene primers within the assay. To quantify the absolute abundance of each unique TCRbeta CDR3 rearrangement, sequence reads were collapsed and filtered. For each sample, productive Simpson clonality was calculated as the square root of Simpson's diversity index across productive rearrangements. TCRdb limited this immuneACCESS table to in-frame rearrangements with V and J called. A share of clones is missing; checked studies link under half to unresolved V genes, and the rest is unexplained. Clone size and V and J calls were adopted from that table, with D and trimming inferred from the DNA. Recorded for this sample are a few hundred thousand clones; roughly 86% of them occurred a single time. The ten largest clonotypes hold roughly 8% of the sample.

A second Seattle source provided samples from volunteer blood donors who had recovered from COVID-19. Whole blood was collected in K2EDTA tubes by collaborating institutions according to the institutions' own protocols. For TCRbeta analysis, collaborators shipped samples in one of three forms: frozen whole blood, isolated PBMCs, or DNA extracted from either of those sample types. The sample consisted of peripheral blood. The TCR originated in a woman in her fifties or sixties who had recovered from COVID-19. The chain is encoded by TRBV5-1 joined to TRBJ2-1; possibly the D gene is TRBD2, per 6 matching bases. CDR3 region: CASRISGLYNEQFF. Read as DNA, the sequence is TGCGCCAGCAGGATTAGCGGACTATACAATGAGCAGTTCTTC.